Sequencing of this TCR beta chain was carried out in a study of cytomegalovirus exposure and HLA in healthy donors. On the study more broadly: Earlier findings included more than 95 million unique TCR beta sequences obtained from 180 million or so T cells.

To note about this clone: What it recognizes is unknown.

PCR amplification relied on 60 Vbeta primers (plus 13 Jbeta primers). Libraries were prepared by immunoSEQ multiplex PCR; TCRdb keeps only in-frame clonotypes and omits some of them. The sample holds 130,000 or so clones; 77% are singletons and the top ten take 1.5% to 2%. V lost 6 bases and J lost 4, with 17 bases in between. This CDR3 comprises 15 residues. The germline V gene encodes CDR1 LNHDA and CDR2 SQIVND (reference sequence). Study outcomes and limitations: Published work reported that the classifier diagnosed cytomegalovirus status with high specificity and sensitivity. Confirmation in vitro established that three CMV-associated chains were specific for CMV antigens.

Sequences were obtained from PBMCs. The sequence was obtained from a female donor in good health and CMV-seronegative. The chain has TRBV19 and TRBJ2-3; maybe TRBD1 (6 bases). This CDR3 reads CASRTGLGGADTQYF. The CDR3 nucleotides are TGTGCCAGTAGAACAGGGCTTGGGGGCGCAGATACGCAGTATTTT.